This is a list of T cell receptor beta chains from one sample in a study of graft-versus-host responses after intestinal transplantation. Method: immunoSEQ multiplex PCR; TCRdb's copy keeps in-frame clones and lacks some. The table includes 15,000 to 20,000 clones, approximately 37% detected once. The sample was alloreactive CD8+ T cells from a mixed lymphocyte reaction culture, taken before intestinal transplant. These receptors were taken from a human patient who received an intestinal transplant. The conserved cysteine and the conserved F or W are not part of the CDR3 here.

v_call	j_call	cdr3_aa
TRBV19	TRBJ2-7	ASPKRGRYEQY
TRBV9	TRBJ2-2	ASSVVGSLTGELF
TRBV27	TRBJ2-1	ASSPLIWTRDNEQF
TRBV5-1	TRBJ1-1	ASSWENTEAF
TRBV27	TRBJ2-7	ASSLSGTAGLISYEQY
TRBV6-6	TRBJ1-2	ASSLGTGYGYT
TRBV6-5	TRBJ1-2	ASSYGLGSGYT
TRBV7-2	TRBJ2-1	ASSQTDYGGSSGEQF
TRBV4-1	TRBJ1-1	ASSQGDNSEAS
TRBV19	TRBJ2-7	ASSIRGLDEQY
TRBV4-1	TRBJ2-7	ASSQLAGGPYEQY
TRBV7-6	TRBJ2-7	ASSGNSYEQY
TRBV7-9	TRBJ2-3	ASSLEGPSTDTQY
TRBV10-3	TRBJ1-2	AISRSAHYGYT
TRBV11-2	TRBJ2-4	ASSVLGPLHEKNIQY
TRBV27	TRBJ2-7	ASSFLGSSYEQY
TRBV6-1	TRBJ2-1	ASSEGANEQF
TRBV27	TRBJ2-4	ASSLNAKNIQY
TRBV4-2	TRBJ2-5	ASSQDLGWRSETQY
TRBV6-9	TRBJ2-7	ASSYEGTIYEQY
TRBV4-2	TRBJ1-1	ASSPHPGRMNTEAF
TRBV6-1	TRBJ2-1	ASQTAPGEQF
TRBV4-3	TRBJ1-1	ASSHSQGRRTEAF
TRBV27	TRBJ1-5	ASSLSGLHNQPQH
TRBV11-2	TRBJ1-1	ASSLAGTEAF
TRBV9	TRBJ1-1	ASSPPDKNTEAF
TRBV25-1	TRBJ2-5	ASSQGGGFEETQY
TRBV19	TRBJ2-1	ASSILAGGNNEQF
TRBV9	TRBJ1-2	ASSVSSGTINYGYT
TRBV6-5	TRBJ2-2	ASSYWLDNTGELF
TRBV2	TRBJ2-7	ASSVGAGGYEQY
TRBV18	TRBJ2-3	ASSPSRDTDTQY
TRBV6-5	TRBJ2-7	ASSGPLSSYEQY